The 28 T cell receptor beta chains below all came from one sample that was sequenced in a study of cytomegalovirus exposure and HLA in healthy donors. PCR employed 60 Vbeta and 13 Jbeta primers. Assay used: immunoSEQ multiplex PCR; TCRdb lists only in-frame clones, some missing. The sample lists about 94,000 clones, 6.5% to 8% occurring once. Material for sequencing was PBMCs. The receptor source for this set is a man between 50 and 59 years old in good health and CMV-seronegative.

This clone was observed a few times. The CDR3 DNA reads TGTGCCAGCAGCTCAGGGGGGTGGGCAGGAAAGGATACGCAGTATTTT. Protein sequence: CASSSGGWAGKDTQYF. The genes are TRBV7-8 and TRBJ2-3; tentatively, D is TRBD1 (7 bases). This CDR3 has 16 amino acids. The germline CDR1 and CDR2 sequences are SGHVS and FQNEAQ. Trimming stripped 4 bases from V and 6 bases from J, with 20 bases between.

This clone was found a few times. The J gene is TRBJ1-6, the V gene TRBV5-4; 9 positions agree with TRBD1. J lost 8 bases, V lost 1 base, and 4 bases had no gene match. Per the germline V gene, CDR1 is SGHNT and CDR2 is YYREEE (reference sequence). The CDR3 runs to 15 residues. The CDR3 DNA reads as TGTGCCAGCAGCTTGAACAGGGGGCTGGATTCACCCCTCCACTTT. Protein sequence: CASSLNRGLDSPLHF. Full variable domain (remainder filled in from reference TRBV5-4 and TRBJ1-6): ETGVTQSPTHLIKTRGQQVTLRCSSQSGHNTVSWYQQALGQGPQFIFQYYREEENGRGNFPPRFSGLQFPNYSSELNVNALELDDSALYLCASSLNRGLDSPLHFGNGTRLTVT.

As for this clone: Other DNA sequences within the sample encode an identical CDR3. The gene calls are TRBV5-1 and TRBJ2-7; TRBD2 aligns across 12 bases. V lost 3 bases to trimming and J lost 3 bases; unmatched junction nucleotides: 7. Germline CDR1 reads SGHRS; CDR2 reads YFSETQ. CDR3 size: 16 residues. CDR3 protein: CASSYYRLAGDYEQYF. The CDR3 bases are TGCGCCAGCAGCTATTACCGACTAGCGGGGGACTACGAGCAGTACTTC.

There are many counts of this clone. The J gene is TRBJ2-1, the V gene TRBV5-1; unclear D gene. CDR1 SGHRS and CDR2 YFSETQ come from the germline V gene. V shed 0 bases and J shed 16 bases, with 11 bases lying between them. The CDR3 spans 11 residues. The CDR3: CASSLGSTTFF. The CDR3 DNA sequence: TGCGCCAGCAGCTTGGGGTCAACGACTTTCTTC.

The table lists this clone with a few counts. The chain uses TRBV19 and TRBJ2-7; 7 nucleotides align to TRBD2. Losses at the gene ends were 7 bases for V and 5 bases for J; bases not matched to a gene: 5. The CDR3 contains 12 residues. Germline-derived CDR1 and CDR2 are LNHDA and SQIVND (reference sequence). CDR3 sequence: CASMGGFHEQYF. DNA of the CDR3: TGTGCCAGTATGGGGGGGTTCCACGAGCAGTACTTC.

There are a few counts of this clone. The V gene is TRBV4-3, the J gene TRBJ1-5; weak D call: TRBD1 (6 bases). This CDR3 contains 17 residues. Germline assignment: CDR1 LGHNA and CDR2 YSLEER. V lost 0 bases and J 2 bases, leaving 14 bases between the germline ends. CDR3 nucleotides: TGCGCCAGCAGCCAAGATTCGGGGGGGCGCGGCAATCAGCCCCAGCATTTT. Translated, it gives CASSQDSGGRGNQPQHF.

The chain joins TRBV7-9 to TRBJ2-5; a possible D gene is TRBD2 (6 bases). V lost 4 bases and J lost 5, with 20 bases in between. The CDR3 contains 16 residues. Germline loops: CDR1 SEHNR, CDR2 FQNEAQ (reference sequence). CDR3 sequence (DNA): TGTGCCAGCAGCTCCTTATCCTCGGGGGTTTTTGAGACCCAGTACTTC. This gives the protein CASSSLSSGVFETQYF. Variable domain in full (rest from reference TRBV7-9 and TRBJ2-5): DTGVSQNPRHKITKRGQNVTFRCDPISEHNRLYWYRQTLGQGPEFLTYFQNEAQLEKSRLLSDRFSAERPKGSFSTLEIQRTEQGDSAMYLCASSSLSSGVFETQYFGPGTRLLVL.

The V gene is TRBV5-1, the J gene TRBJ1-1; D call uncertain. In germline, CDR1 is SGHRS, CDR2 YFSETQ. V shed 4 bases and J shed 2 bases, with 15 bases lying between them. This CDR3 has 15 residues. DNA of the CDR3: TGCGCCAGCAGCCTTACTATATCTGTTAACACTGAAGCTTTCTTT. Its protein product is CASSLTISVNTEAFF.

This clone was detected only a few times. V usage is TRBV9 and J usage is TRBJ2-2; 16 bases align to TRBD2. CDR1 is SGDLS, CDR2 YYNGEE, per germline. With 4 bases clipped from V and 3 bases from J, the junction kept 12 bases outside the gene matches. CDR3 size: 20 residues. CDR3 bases: TGTGCCAGCAGCCCGGGACTAGCGGGGGGGGCGGTCACGGACACCGGGGAGCTGTTTTTT. This gives the protein CASSPGLAGGAVTDTGELFF.

This clone appeared a few times. Its ends do not fully match the called genes, so a read error is possible. The chain combines TRBV5-1 with TRBJ2-7; perhaps TRBD1 as D (5 bases). Germline values: CDR1 SGHRS, CDR2 YFSETQ. The CDR3 totals 14 residues. CDR3 in amino acids: CASSLDNNSYEQYF. The CDR3 DNA is TGCGCCAGCAGTTTGGACAACAACTCCTACGAGCAGTACTTC. Drawing the rest from reference TRBV5-1 and TRBJ2-7, the complete variable domain is KAGVTQTPRYLIKTRGQQVTLSCSPISGHRSVSWYQQTPGQGLQFLFEYFSETQRNKGNFPGRFSGRQFSNSRSEMNVSTLELGDSALYLCASSLDNNSYEQYFGPGTRLTVT.

This clone turned up a few times. The rearrangement joins TRBV19 to TRBJ1-4; D not certain. Trimming shortened V by 4 bases and J by 7 bases, and 16 bases separated the two germline ends. Germline V gene lookup returns CDR1 LNHDA and CDR2 SQIVND (reference sequence). CDR3 length equals 15 residues. The CDR3 loop is CASSTEGLRVEKLFF. The CDR3 DNA reads as TGTGCCAGTAGTACGGAAGGTTTACGGGTTGAAAAACTGTTTTTT.

This clone was seen only a few times. This chain links TRBV5-8 with TRBJ2-7; TRBD1 agrees at 7 bases. The CDR3 contains 14 residues. From germline, CDR1 is SGHTS and CDR2 YDEGEE. After removal of 3 bases from V and 1 base from J, the junction contained 4 bases not matched to a gene. CDR3 in DNA: TGTGCCAGCAGCTGGATGGGACAGTCCTACGAGCAGTACTTC. Translating gives CASSWMGQSYEQYF. Complete variable domain (other parts from reference TRBV5-8 and TRBJ2-7): EAGVTQSPTHLIKTRGQQATLRCSPISGHTSVYWYQQALGLGLQFLLWYDEGEERNRGNFPPRFSGRQFPNYSSELNVNALELEDSALYLCASSWMGQSYEQYFGPGTRLTVT.

About this clone: The sample holds other DNA sequences that translate to the same CDR3. The chain uses TRBV4-2 and TRBJ2-5; D is perhaps TRBD1 (6 bases). Trimming took 3 bases from V and 3 from J, leaving 8 bases between them. Germline V gene lookup returns CDR1 LGHNA and CDR2 YNFKEQ. The CDR3 totals 13 residues. Written as DNA, the CDR3 is TGTGCCAGCAGCCATAGGACAGAAGAGACCCAGTACTTC. Residues: CASSHRTEETQYF.

The chain joins TRBV15 to TRBJ2-7; 8 positions match TRBD1. This CDR3 has 15 residues. Germline V gene data show CDR1 as LNHNV and CDR2 as YYDKDF (reference sequence). After removal of 3 bases from V and 0 bases from J, the junction contained 4 bases not matched to a gene. The DNA for the CDR3 is TGTGCCACCAGCAGGGGGGACAGGAGCTCCTACGAGCAGTACTTC. Its translation: CATSRGDRSSYEQYF.

This clone was recorded many times. The gene calls are TRBV27 and TRBJ1-4, with 8 bases identical to TRBD1. The CDR3 has 13 residues. Germline V CDR1 and CDR2: MNHEY, SMNVEV (reference sequence). V was clipped by 2 bases and J by 7 bases; unmatched bases: 0. DNA for the CDR3: TGTGCCAGCAGTTTAGACAGGGGTGAAAAACTGTTTTTT. Translated, it gives CASSLDRGEKLFF.

The chain joins TRBV19 to TRBJ2-3, with D perhaps TRBD1 (5 bases). Between the trimmed V and J ends, which lost 6 bases and 0 bases, there was a span of 13 bases. This CDR3 is 15 amino acids long. CDR1 and CDR2 from the germline V gene are LNHDA and SQIVND (reference sequence). The CDR3 loop is CASRGRGQSTDTQYF. The DNA of the CDR3 is TGTGCCAGTAGAGGAAGGGGCCAGAGCACAGATACGCAGTATTTT.

V and J are TRBV7-9 and TRBJ2-5; 7 nucleotides agree with TRBD2. The CDR3 has 14 residues. The germline V gene encodes CDR1 SEHNR and CDR2 FQNEAQ (reference sequence). V was pared by 5 bases and J by 5 bases, with 8 bases of the junction left unmatched. The CDR3 sequence is CASSRDYQGETQYF. In DNA, the CDR3 is TGTGCCAGCAGCAGGGACTACCAAGGGGAGACCCAGTACTTC.

This clone has just a few counts. The chain combines TRBV19 with TRBJ2-6, with D possibly TRBD1 on 5 matching bases. CDR1 and CDR2 from the germline V gene are LNHDA and SQIVND (reference sequence). The CDR3 has 16 amino acids. Trimming took off 9 bases at V and 3 bases at J, with 18 bases between the two ends. The CDR3: CASHPFGAGGANVLTF. The CDR3 nucleotides read TGTGCCAGCCACCCTTTTGGGGCAGGTGGGGCCAACGTCCTGACTTTC.

The chain combines TRBV6-1 with TRBJ2-5, with 8 bases aligning to TRBD1. J gave up 11 bases and V 6 bases, and 5 bases lay outside the gene matches. Germline V CDR1 and CDR2: MNHNS, SASEGT. The CDR3 length is 11 residues. The CDR3 region has the DNA TGTGCCAGCAGGACAGGGGCTAAGCAGTACTTC. Amino acids: CASRTGAKQYF.

This clone was seen only a few times. The rearrangement links TRBV5-6 to TRBJ2-1, with 11 bases aligning to TRBD1. Germline V gene sequence: CDR1 SGHDT, CDR2 YYEEEE. The CDR3 has 15 amino acids. Trimming cost V 4 bases and J 4 bases; bases outside gene matches: 4. CDR3 protein: CASSRGTGGYNEQFF. In nucleotides, the CDR3 is TGTGCCAGCAGCCGCGGGACAGGGGGGTACAATGAGCAGTTCTTC.

This clone was detected a few times. The chain couples TRBV19 to TRBJ1-6; D is undetermined. Trimming removed 5 bases at V and 3 bases at J, with 2 bases between. Germline V gene lookup returns CDR1 LNHDA and CDR2 SQIVND (reference sequence). The CDR3 runs to 12 residues. The CDR3 protein is CASSYYNSPLHF. CDR3 DNA sequence: TGTGCCAGTAGTTACTATAATTCACCCCTCCACTTT.

This clone was seen more than once but under ten times. This chain uses TRBV2 with TRBJ2-5, with 8 nucleotides matching TRBD1. The V gene end was trimmed by 4 bases and the J gene end by 6 bases; junction bases not matched to a gene: 7. The CDR3 covers 14 residues. Germline V gene lookup returns CDR1 SNHLY and CDR2 FYNNEI. DNA of the CDR3: TGTGCCAGCAGTGGGGACAGGCTTGTGAAGACCCAGTACTTC. Its translation: CASSGDRLVKTQYF.

The rearrangement uses TRBV5-1 and TRBJ1-1; no clear D. In germline, CDR1 is SGHRS, CDR2 YFSETQ. The CDR3 is 14 residues long. Trimming removed 4 bases from V and 1 base from J, with 11 bases in between. CDR3 coding DNA: TGCGCCAGCAGCCGATTACCAGGGAACACTGAAGCTTTCTTT. Its translation: CASSRLPGNTEAFF.

The chain couples TRBV29-1 to TRBJ2-3; D is undetermined. CDR1 SQVTM and CDR2 ANQGSEA come from the germline V gene. This CDR3 is built from 12 residues. Trimming stripped 4 bases from V and 6 bases from J, with 11 bases between. The CDR3 is CSVAASMDTQYF. DNA for the CDR3: TGCAGCGTTGCAGCTAGTATGGATACGCAGTATTTT.

This clone was seen more than once but under ten times. The rearrangement links TRBV5-1 to TRBJ2-3, with D perhaps TRBD2 (7 bases). Trimming pared 2 bases from V and 1 base from J, leaving 11 bases between. The length of the CDR3 is 15 residues. Germline lookup yields CDR1 SGHRS and CDR2 YFSETQ. The CDR3 region has the DNA TGCGCCAGCAGCTTAGGGGGGGCGGGCACAGATACGCAGTATTTT. Its protein is CASSLGGAGTDTQYF.

The V call is TRBV7-9, the J call TRBJ2-7, with D perhaps TRBD1 (5 bases). Germline V CDR1 and CDR2: SEHNR, FQNEAQ (reference sequence). Trimming removed 4 bases from V and 2 bases from J, with 15 bases in between. The CDR3 totals 15 residues. CDR3 protein: CASSSSDRAPYEQYF. CDR3 DNA sequence: TGTGCCAGCAGCTCCTCTGACAGAGCACCCTACGAGCAGTACTTC. The variable domain in full, with the rest retrieved from reference TRBV7-9 and TRBJ2-7, is DTGVSQNPRHKITKRGQNVTFRCDPISEHNRLYWYRQTLGQGPEFLTYFQNEAQLEKSRLLSDRFSAERPKGSFSTLEIQRTEQGDSAMYLCASSSSDRAPYEQYFGPGTRLTVT.

This clone was counted only a few times. This rearrangement joins TRBV18 to TRBJ1-1; 7 bases align to TRBD1. After removal of 3 bases from V and 1 base from J, the junction contained 2 bases not matched to a gene. Germline V gene data show CDR1 as KGHSH and CDR2 as LQKENI. The CDR3 spans 14 residues. In DNA, the CDR3 is TGTGCCAGCTCACCCAGGGGGGAGAACACTGAAGCTTTCTTT. It translates to CASSPRGENTEAFF.

This sequence joins TRBV2 and TRBJ2-1; TRBD2 might be the D (5 bases). CDR1 is SNHLY, CDR2 FYNNEI, per germline. The CDR3 sequence is 15 residues long. Trimming stripped 0 bases from V and 5 bases from J, with 11 bases between. The DNA for the CDR3 is TGTGCCAGCAGTGAAGCCCTTGGGAGAAACAATGAGCAGTTCTTC. It codes for CASSEALGRNNEQFF.